This T cell receptor beta chain stems from a study of CD8+CD57+ T cells in acquired aplastic anemia. Across the study: An average of 3.2 ug of DNA was obtained from sorted CD4+ and CD8+ cells.

Genomic DNA, the template, was used for profiling of the TCR beta VDJ and CDR3. TCRdb recomputed calls from the reads with MiXCR, one row per CDR3 protein. This sample has approximately 160,000 distinct CDR3 sequences; approximately 43% occur once, and the top ten carry over 0.95%. V lost 4 bases to trimming and J lost 0 bases, with 13 bases between them. Germline loops: CDR1 SGHNT, CDR2 YYREEE (reference sequence). The CDR3 spans 15 residues. This clonotype appeared a few times. The sample consisted of sorted CD4+, CD8+, or CD8+CD57+ T cells (not recorded which) from PBMCs. The clonotype was recovered from a human donor in good health. The rearrangement links TRBV5-4 to TRBJ1-1; possible D gene TRBD1, 6 bases. The CDR3 region has the DNA TGTGCCAGCAGCCCCGGACAGATCATGAACACTGAAGCTTTCTTT. It specifies CASSPGQIMNTEAFF.